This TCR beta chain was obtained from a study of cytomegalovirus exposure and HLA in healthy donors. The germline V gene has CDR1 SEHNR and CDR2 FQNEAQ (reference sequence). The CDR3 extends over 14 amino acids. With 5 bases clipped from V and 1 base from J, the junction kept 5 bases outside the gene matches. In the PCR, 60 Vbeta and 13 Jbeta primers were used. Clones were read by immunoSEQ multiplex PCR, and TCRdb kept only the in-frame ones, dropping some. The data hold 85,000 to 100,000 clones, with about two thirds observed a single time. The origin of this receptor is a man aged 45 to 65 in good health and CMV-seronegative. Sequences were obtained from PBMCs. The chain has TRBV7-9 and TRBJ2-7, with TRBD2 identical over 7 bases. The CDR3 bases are TGTGCCAGCAGCGGTGGGACTAATTCCTACGAGCAGTACTTC. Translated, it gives CASSGGTNSYEQYF.